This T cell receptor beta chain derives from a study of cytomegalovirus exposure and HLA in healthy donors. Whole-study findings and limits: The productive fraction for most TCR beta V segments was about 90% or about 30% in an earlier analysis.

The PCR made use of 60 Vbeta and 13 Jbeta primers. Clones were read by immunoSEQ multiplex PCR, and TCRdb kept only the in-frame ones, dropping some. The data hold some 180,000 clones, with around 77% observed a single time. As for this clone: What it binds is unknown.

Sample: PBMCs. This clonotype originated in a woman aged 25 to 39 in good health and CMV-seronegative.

The CDR3 nucleotides read TGTGCCAGCTCACCAGGGACAGATGGAAACACCATATATTTT. Protein: CASSPGTDGNTIYF. The chain carries TRBV18 and TRBJ1-3; TRBD1 matches at 7 bases. J lost 3 bases, V lost 2 bases, and 1 base had no gene match. Germline loops: CDR1 KGHSH, CDR2 LQKENI. The CDR3 length is 14 residues.